This T cell receptor beta chain was captured in a study of blood T cell repertoires in COVID-19. Study-level background: Spain, Italy and the United States supplied samples that represented acute and convalescent COVID-19.

Original data processing: For nucleated cells, counts were estimated from reference gene primer amplification. Clones were sequenced by immunoSEQ multiplex PCR, and TCRdb holds only the in-frame ones, with some missing. V, J and clone size derive from that table, while D and trimming were established from the DNA sequence. The table has some 140,000 clones, over 60% seen once. This CDR3 is 14 amino acids long. J lost 5 bases, V lost 5 bases, and 8 bases had no gene match. Germline V CDR1 and CDR2: MNHEY, SVGAGI. V is TRBV6-5 and J is TRBJ2-7, with 8 positions matching TRBD1. Material: peripheral blood. This clonotype was sampled from a man older than 75 with acute or convalescent COVID-19. CDR3 sequence reads: CASSRQGSSDEQYF. The DNA for the CDR3 is TGTGCCAGCAGTCGACAGGGGAGTTCCGACGAGCAGTACTTC.